These 31 T cell receptor beta chains share one sample of origin, sequenced in a study of glioma-infiltrating T cells. TCR alpha and beta CDR3 regions were amplified from RNA using iRepertoire nested multiplex PCR. TCRdb reprocessed the multiplex PCR reads via MiXCR and lists one record per CDR3 protein. The table records 300,000 to 450,000 distinct CDR3 sequences, more than 35% of them present only once. Material: glioma tissue, nonneoplastic brain tissue, or PBMCs (not recorded which). Receptor source: a human donor with low-grade glioma or glioblastoma, undergoing nonglioma brain surgery, or in good health (not recorded which).

V is TRBV7-9 and J is TRBJ1-2; D gene ambiguous. The CDR3 contains 13 residues. With 1 base removed from V and 8 bases from J, the gap between germline ends came to 11 bases. Germline V gene sequence: CDR1 SEHNR, CDR2 FQNEAQ (reference sequence). CDR3 DNA: TGTGCCAGCAGCTTAGTTCAGATGGGAGGCTACACCTTC. It yields the protein CASSLVQMGGYTF.

This chain links TRBV5-1 with TRBJ1-2; D remains unclear. Trimming removed 0 bases at V and 3 bases at J, with 9 bases between. The CDR3 is 14 amino acids. The germline V gene has CDR1 SGHRS and CDR2 YFSETQ. The CDR3: CASSLGPEHYGYTF. The CDR3 DNA reads TGCGCCAGCAGCTTGGGCCCAGAGCACTATGGCTACACCTTC. Full variable domain (rest looked up from reference TRBV5-1 and TRBJ1-2): KAGVTQTPRYLIKTRGQQVTLSCSPISGHRSVSWYQQTPGQGLQFLFEYFSETQRNKGNFPGRFSGRQFSNSRSEMNVSTLELGDSALYLCASSLGPEHYGYTFGSGTRLTVV.

This clonotype has a count of ten or more. This sequence joins TRBV6-2 or TRBV6-3 and TRBJ2-3; no clear D. This CDR3 has 12 amino acids. CDR1 and CDR2 (germline): MNHEY, SVGEGT. The V end was cut by 0 bases, the J end by 6 bases, with 4 bases between. CDR3 in DNA: TGTGCCAGCAGTTACTCCCAGGATACGCAGTATTTT. Translating it yields CASSYSQDTQYF.

The chain joins TRBV29-1 to TRBJ2-7; no firm D call. The germline CDR1 and CDR2 sequences are SQVTM and ANQGSEA. Trimming took 4 bases from V and 3 from J, leaving 7 bases between them. The CDR3 contains 11 residues. CDR3 DNA sequence: TGCAGCGTTGGACACCTCTACGAGCAGTACTTC. It yields the protein CSVGHLYEQYF.

Only a few counts were recorded for this clonotype. This chain links TRBV7-8 with TRBJ2-7, with D perhaps matching TRBD1 (6 bases). Germline V lookup: CDR1 SGHVS, CDR2 FQNEAQ. The CDR3 is made up of 15 amino acids. V was clipped by 5 bases and J by 2 bases, with 16 bases between them. Here the CDR3 reads CASSQRTATTYEQYF. The DNA for the CDR3 is TGTGCCAGCAGCCAGAGGACAGCCACAACCTACGAGCAGTACTTC.

This clonotype was picked up a small number of times. V and J are TRBV24-1 and TRBJ2-1; 15 bases fit TRBD2. This CDR3 comprises 17 residues. The V gene's germline CDR1 is KGHDR and CDR2 SFDVKD. The V segment lost 1 base and the J segment 8 bases; nucleotides outside the gene matches: 5. The chain's CDR3 is CATSDFGGLAGGDEQFF. As DNA, the CDR3 is TGTGCCACCAGTGATTTTGGAGGACTAGCGGGAGGGGATGAGCAGTTCTTC.

About this clonotype: A junction boundary mismatches the germline segment, possibly from a read error. This chain links TRBV6-1 with TRBJ2-1; no definite D call. Germline CDR1 MNHNS, CDR2 SASEGT. CDR3 length: 17 residues. This CDR3 is CASSLQSPQDAYDEQFF. The CDR3 DNA sequence: TGTGCCAGCAGTTTACAATCTCCCCAGGACGCCTACGATGAGCAGTTCTTC.

Many counts were recorded for this clonotype. The rearrangement joins TRBV15 to TRBJ1-5, with TRBD1 as a possible D gene (6 bases). The CDR3 covers 15 residues. V lost 1 base and J 7 bases, leaving 14 bases between the germline ends. The V gene's germline CDR1 is LNHNV and CDR2 YYDKDF (reference sequence). The CDR3 here is CATSRVVQGRQPQHF. The CDR3 DNA reads as TGTGCCACCAGCAGAGTGGTTCAGGGGAGGCAGCCCCAGCATTTT.

This rearrangement joins TRBV4-3 to TRBJ2-1, with 7 bases matching TRBD1. CDR3 length equals 16 residues. CDR1 and CDR2 from the germline V gene are LGHNA and YSLEER. V trimming: 4 bases; J trimming: 5 bases; junction bases outside the gene matches: 11. For the CDR3, the DNA is TGCGCCAGCAGCCCCCTACGACAGGGCTGGAACAATGAGCAGTTCTTC. Its translation: CASSPLRQGWNNEQFF.

About this clonotype: This may come from a read error, since a much larger clone is one base off. DNA of the CDR3: TGTTCCACCAACCCGGGACTAGCGGGAGAAGAGGATACGCAGTATTTT. Translating it yields CSTNPGLAGEEDTQYF. The rearrangement uses TRBV15 and TRBJ2-3; 14 nucleotides agree with TRBD2. From germline, CDR1 is LNHNV and CDR2 YYDKDF (reference sequence). The CDR3 is 16 residues long.

This clonotype was seen many times. The chain combines TRBV6-1 with TRBJ2-3; 10 bases match TRBD1. Trimming cost V 5 bases and J 3 bases; bases outside gene matches: 2. This CDR3 comprises 14 residues. The germline CDR1 and CDR2 sequences are MNHNS and SASEGT. CDR3 region: CASSTDRGTDTQYF. CDR3 nucleotide sequence: TGTGCCAGCAGTACGGACAGGGGGACAGATACGCAGTATTTT.

A note on this clonotype: This clone may be a read error of a much larger clone one base away. The chain joins TRBV27 to TRBJ2-3; D not certain. The CDR3 is made up of 14 amino acids. Between the trimmed V and J ends, which lost 5 bases and 5 bases, there was a span of 14 bases. Germline values: CDR1 MNHEY, CDR2 SMNVEV (reference sequence). The CDR3 DNA reads as TGTGCCAGCAGTCCGGTGGGCGGTTTAGATACGCAGTATTTT. Encoded protein: CASSPVGGLDTQYF.

This clonotype appeared a few times. J is TRBJ1-5 and V is TRBV19; D is perhaps TRBD1 (6 bases). This CDR3 contains 12 residues. V lost 6 bases and J lost 9, with 12 bases in between. The germline V gene has CDR1 LNHDA and CDR2 SQIVND (reference sequence). The DNA for the CDR3 is TGTGCCAGTAGGGACAGCGAAAGGCCCCAGCATTTT. Its protein product is CASRDSERPQHF.

In this sample, this clonotype turned up many times. V is TRBV28 and J is TRBJ2-3, with 9 bases identical to TRBD1. There are 15 residues in the CDR3. CDR1 is MDHEN, CDR2 SYDVKM, per germline. V shed 4 bases and J 1 base; nucleotides not matched to a gene: 3. In nucleotides, the CDR3 is TGTGCCAGCAGTTCTTGGACAGGGGGCACAGATACGCAGTATTTT. As protein: CASSSWTGGTDTQYF.

V gene TRBV6-5 combines with J gene TRBJ2-5, with 7 positions matching TRBD2. Trimming cost V 5 bases and J 0 bases; bases outside gene matches: 6. Per germline, CDR1 MNHEY and CDR2 SVGAGI. This CDR3 region has 15 residues. The CDR3 loop is CASSPWGGNQETQYF. Here the CDR3 DNA reads TGTGCCAGCAGTCCCTGGGGGGGGAACCAAGAGACCCAGTACTTC.

This clonotype was observed many times. The chain employs TRBV28 and TRBJ1-1; D not certain. Trimming took off 5 bases at V and 4 bases at J, with 17 bases between the two ends. Germline assignment: CDR1 MDHEN and CDR2 SYDVKM. This CDR3 is 15 amino acids long. As DNA, the CDR3 is TGTGCCAGCAGTCCGCCGACTGTCCTAGTCACTGAAGCTTTCTTT. It translates to CASSPPTVLVTEAFF.

This clonotype showed up many times. The chain recombines TRBV15 with TRBJ2-7; 8 nucleotides line up with TRBD2. Germline CDR1 reads LNHNV; CDR2 reads YYDKDF (reference sequence). The CDR3 covers 17 residues. The trim removed 0 bases at V and 5 bases at J, leaving 12 bases unmatched. In DNA, the CDR3 is TGTGCCACCAGCAGAGAACGGGGAGCGGGAGCAGCCCACGAGCAGTACTTC. This sequence encodes CATSRERGAGAAHEQYF. The entire variable domain, with the rest obtained from reference TRBV15 and TRBJ2-7, is as follows: DAMVIQNPRYQVTQFGKPVTLSCSQTLNHNVMYWYQQKSSQAPKLLFHYYDKDFNNEADTPDNFQSRRPNTSFCFLDIRSPGLGDTAMYLCATSRERGAGAAHEQYFGPGTRLTVT.

The sample holds many counts of this clonotype. The V and J genes are TRBV6-1 and TRBJ2-3, with 11 bases that match TRBD2. Germline CDR1 is MNHNS and CDR2 is SASEGT. The CDR3 spans 19 residues. Unmatched junction bases numbered 11, after V lost 0 bases and J lost 3 bases. The CDR3 coding sequence is TGTGCCAGCAGTGAAGCGTGGGCTAGCGGGAGGAGGGGAACAGATACGCAGTATTTT. Translation gives CASSEAWASGRRGTDTQYF.

This clonotype was observed at least ten times. The chain recombines TRBV27 with TRBJ2-5; TRBD1 is a possible D gene (5 bases). Trimming took 2 bases from V and 7 from J, leaving 17 bases between them. The CDR3 is 15 residues long. CDR1 is MNHEY, CDR2 SMNVEV, per germline (reference sequence). CDR3 loop: CASSLPWQGGMTQYF. CDR3 DNA: TGTGCCAGCAGTTTACCATGGCAGGGTGGGATGACCCAGTACTTC.

This clonotype was seen only a few times. The rearrangement uses TRBV7-2 and TRBJ1-2; the D gene is possibly TRBD1 (5 bases). The CDR3 is made up of 15 amino acids. The V end was cut by 3 bases, the J end by 0 bases, with 11 bases between. The germline V gene encodes CDR1 SGHTA and CDR2 FQGNSA. CDR3: CASSLGRRTNYGYTF. CDR3 sequence (DNA): TGTGCCAGCAGCTTGGGACGGCGTACTAACTATGGCTACACCTTC.

Concerning this clonotype itself: A much larger clone differs by one base, so this may be a read error. The J gene is TRBJ1-2, the V gene TRBV15; a possible D gene is TRBD1 (6 bases). There are 13 residues in the CDR3. The germline V gene encodes CDR1 LNHNV and CDR2 YYDKDF (reference sequence). CDR3 bases: TGTGCCAGCAGCCCGCCAGGGGTCTATGACTACACCTTC. Protein product: CASSPPGVYDYTF.

This clonotype was detected many times. This rearrangement joins TRBV20-1 to TRBJ2-5, with TRBD2 as a possible D gene (6 bases). Germline V gene lookup returns CDR1 DFQATT and CDR2 SNEGSKA (reference sequence). Trimming stripped 5 bases from V and 4 bases from J, with 14 bases between. This CDR3 spans 13 amino acids. The CDR3 region has the DNA TGCAGTGCTGCCGAGTTGGGGGGAGAGACCCAGTACTTC. Residues: CSAAELGGETQYF.

In this sample, this clonotype turned up a few times. The CDR3: CASSQGGRIYGYTF. Written as DNA, the CDR3 is TGTGCCAGCTCCCAGGGGGGGCGCATCTATGGCTACACCTTC. The chain joins TRBV18 to TRBJ1-2; 7 bases line up with TRBD1. Germline V lookup: CDR1 KGHSH, CDR2 LQKENI. The J segment lost 4 bases and the V segment lost 6 bases, leaving 8 bases of the junction unmatched. This CDR3 is built from 14 residues.

The chain joins TRBV27 to TRBJ1-1, with a possible D match to TRBD1 (6 bases). CDR3 length: 14 residues. V shed 5 bases and J shed 3 bases, with 13 bases lying between them. From germline, CDR1 is MNHEY and CDR2 SMNVEV (reference sequence). The CDR3 protein is CASSPGGADTEAFF. The CDR3 nucleotides read TGTGCCAGCAGTCCCGGGGGCGCGGACACTGAAGCTTTCTTT.

Concerning this clonotype: Given a much more abundant clone one base away, this may be a read error. V and J are TRBV27 and TRBJ1-1; D is possibly TRBD1 (6 bases). Per the germline V gene, CDR1 is MNHEY and CDR2 is SMNVEV (reference sequence). Trimming removed 0 bases at V and 1 base at J, with 9 bases between. This CDR3 comprises 15 residues. CDR3 in amino acids: CASSLSRQENTEAFF. CDR3 DNA: TGTGCCAGCAGTTTATCGAGACAGGAGAACACTGAAGCTTTCTTT.

This chain links TRBV7-2 with TRBJ2-7, with D perhaps given as TRBD1 or TRBD2 (6 bases each). Trimming cost V 5 bases and J 4 bases, with 18 bases left between them. Germline V gene sequence: CDR1 SGHTA, CDR2 FQGNSA. This CDR3 contains 15 residues. The CDR3 spells CASSKQGGTTYEQYF. CDR3 nucleotide sequence: TGTGCCAGCAGCAAGCAAGGCGGGACAACATACGAGCAGTACTTC.

In its sample, this clonotype was seen a few times. In DNA, the CDR3 is TGTGCCAGCAGCCCATCCCTAGCGGGAGGAAGTTACAATGAGCAGTTCTTC. Amino acid sequence: CASSPSLAGGSYNEQFF. The rearrangement joins TRBV7-3 to TRBJ2-1, with 11 positions matching TRBD2. V lost 5 bases and J lost 4; bases outside the gene matches: 10. In germline, CDR1 is SGHTA, CDR2 FQGTGA. CDR3 length equals 17 residues.

Many counts were recorded for this clonotype. V and J are TRBV7-9 and TRBJ1-5; possible D gene TRBD1, 5 bases. This CDR3 region has 13 residues. Trimming cost V 6 bases and J 4 bases, with 10 bases left between them. Looked up from germline, CDR1 is SEHNR and CDR2 is FQNEAQ (reference sequence). The chain's CDR3 is CASSLTGNQPQHF. DNA of the CDR3: TGTGCCAGCAGTTTAACAGGTAATCAGCCCCAGCATTTT.

The DNA for the CDR3 is TGTGCCAGCAGTTTACTATCGACCTACAATGAGCAGTTCTTC. It specifies CASSLLSTYNEQFF. This rearrangement joins TRBV28 to TRBJ2-1; D is uncertain. V lost 2 bases, J lost 2 bases, and 7 bases lay in between. This CDR3 is built from 14 residues. Germline V gives CDR1 MDHEN, CDR2 SYDVKM. Supplemented by reference TRBV28 and TRBJ2-1, the full variable domain reads DVKVTQSSRYLVKRTGEKVFLECVQDMDHENMFWYRQDPGLGLRLIYFSYDVKMKEKGDIPEGYSVSREKKERFSLILESASTNQTSMYLCASSLLSTYNEQFFGPGTRLTVL.

J is TRBJ2-1 and V is TRBV6-2 or TRBV6-3; 8 bases agree with TRBD2. V trimming: 5 bases; J trimming: 3 bases; junction bases outside the gene matches: 6. The CDR3 loop spans 15 amino acids. Germline values: CDR1 MNHEY, CDR2 SVGEGT. The CDR3, as DNA: TGTGCCAGCAGTCCATTAGCGGGGAACTACAATGAGCAGTTCTTC. Its protein is CASSPLAGNYNEQFF.

The V gene is TRBV28, the J gene TRBJ2-1; weak D call: TRBD2 (5 bases). The ends were cut back, 6 bases at V and 3 bases at J, with 9 bases in the middle. CDR3 length: 13 amino acids. Germline CDR1 is MDHEN and CDR2 is SYDVKM. CDR3 bases: TGTGCCAGCAGATCCGGACTCTACAATGAGCAGTTCTTC. It specifies CASRSGLYNEQFF.